This record concerns one T cell receptor (beta chain) sequence. The antigen remains unidentified. This sample stems from a study of cytomegalovirus exposure and HLA in healthy donors. Study at large: The same platform as the approximately 670 first-cohort repertoires was used for the 120 validation repertoires, a later analysis reported. Regarding the study as a whole: In a later analysis, first-cohort TCR clusters were found to tend to co-occur in the 130 or so validation repertoires.

Generated by immunoSEQ multiplex PCR, the TCRdb table keeps only in-frame clones and is missing some. The sample holds over 200,000 clones; 90% are singletons and the top ten take around 0.34%. V lost 7 bases, J lost 6 bases, and 19 bases lay in between. This CDR3 is 14 amino acids long. CDR1 is SEHNR, CDR2 FQNEAQ, per germline (reference sequence). The receptor was isolated from a woman under 30 in good health and CMV-seronegative. Sequencing was done on a sample of PBMCs. J is TRBJ2-7 and V is TRBV7-9, with a tentative D call TRBD2 (6 bases). The CDR3 nucleotides are TGTGCCAGCACCCCCCGCGGGAACCCCCGCGAGCAGTACTTC. This codes for CASTPRGNPREQYF.